Following are 2 T cell receptor beta chains from one sample sequenced in a study of blood T cell repertoires in COVID-19. Libraries were prepared by immunoSEQ multiplex PCR; TCRdb keeps only in-frame clonotypes and omits some of them. The sample has roughly 200,000 clones, approximately 80% seen once; the top ten hold approximately 13%. The sample taken for sequencing was peripheral blood. These receptors were collected from a man aged 45-60 years who had recovered from COVID-19.

The CDR3 region has the DNA TGTGCCAGCAGCCCCCGGGACGGGGGGGCTGGGAATGAGCAGTTCTTC. Its protein product is CASSPRDGGAGNEQFF. The chain joins TRBV11-3 to TRBJ2-1; the match to TRBD2 covers 8 bases. The V segment lost 5 bases and the J segment 7 bases; nucleotides outside the gene matches: 13. The CDR3 is made up of 16 amino acids. Germline loops: CDR1 SGHNT, CDR2 YENEEA.

This rearrangement joins TRBV18 to TRBJ1-5; no clear D gene. V lost 3 bases and J 0 bases, leaving 6 bases between the germline ends. This CDR3 comprises 14 residues. Per the germline V gene, CDR1 is KGHSH and CDR2 is LQKENI. The chain's CDR3 is CASSPSNSNQPQHF. For the CDR3, the DNA is TGTGCCAGCTCACCTTCAAATAGCAATCAGCCCCAGCATTTT.